This T cell receptor (beta chain) came from a study of PD-1 blockade in classical Hodgkin lymphoma. Relapses following autologous stem cell transplantation were seen in all patients, with brentuximab vedotin exposure varying. Here immunoSEQ multiplex PCR was the method, and the copy in TCRdb shows in-frame clones only, minus some. Among 6,000 to 6,500 clones listed, approximately 77% were seen once. Study outcomes and limitations: What caused the repertoire differences, perhaps disease activity or prior therapy, remains undefined.

This clone was detected only a few times. The antigen remains undetermined. The sequence was obtained from a human donor with classical Hodgkin lymphoma. The input for sequencing was peripheral blood mononuclear cells (PBMCs), taken at baseline.

The CDR3 bases are TGTGCCAGTAACGACAGGGAAAGCAATCAGCCCCAGCATTTT. It encodes CASNDRESNQPQHF. The J gene is TRBJ1-5, the V gene TRBV19; 7 positions agree with TRBD1. The CDR3 runs 14 residues. CDR1 is LNHDA and CDR2 is SQIVND in the germline V gene (reference sequence). J lost 1 base, V lost 7 bases, and 4 bases had no gene match.